Shown below are 17 T cell receptor beta chains from a single sample sequenced in a study of early T cells in non-severe SARS-CoV-2 infection. One entry per CDR3 protein results from TCRdb running MiXCR on the 5' RACE reads. The sample shows roughly 40,000 distinct CDR3 sequences, less than 7% of them seen only once. Sequencing was carried out using whole blood. These receptors all come from an adult who was a healthcare worker with PCR-confirmed SARS-CoV-2 infection or an uninfected control (not recorded which).

This CDR3 reads CASRRRTSGGQETQYF. Here the CDR3 DNA reads TGTGCCAGCAGGAGGAGGACTAGCGGGGGCCAGGAGACCCAGTACTTC. This rearrangement joins TRBV6-1 to TRBJ2-5, with TRBD2 matching over 13 bases. This CDR3 is 16 amino acids long. CDR1 is MNHNS and CDR2 is SASEGT in the germline V gene. Unmatched junction bases numbered 9, after V lost 6 bases and J lost 5 bases.

This clonotype was recorded many times. The chain carries TRBV6-5 and TRBJ1-5; the match to TRBD1 covers 7 bases. The germline V gene has CDR1 MNHEY and CDR2 SVGAGI. There are 13 residues in the CDR3. V trimming: 6 bases; J trimming: 2 bases; junction bases outside the gene matches: 1. The CDR3 sequence: CASRDRGNQPQHF. The DNA for the CDR3 is TGTGCCAGCAGAGACAGGGGCAATCAGCCCCAGCATTTT.

The table lists this clonotype with many counts. V and J are TRBV7-3 and TRBJ2-6; D is undetermined. CDR3 length equals 15 residues. Trimming removed 4 bases from V and 2 bases from J, with 9 bases in between. CDR1 is SGHTA, CDR2 FQGTGA, per germline. The CDR3 sequence is CASSSPGPGANVLTF. CDR3 DNA: TGTGCCAGCAGCTCCCCTGGCCCTGGGGCCAACGTCCTGACTTTC.

The rearrangement joins TRBV7-6 to TRBJ2-1; D might be TRBD1 (6 bases). The better agreement between TRBJ2-7 and the DNA end casts doubt on the J call. From germline, CDR1 is SGHVS and CDR2 FNYEAQ. There are 14 residues in the CDR3. Here the CDR3 DNA reads TGTGCCAGCAGCCCCCGATGGACAGACAATGAGCAGTACTTC. Translating it yields CASSPRWTDNEQYF.

This sequence joins TRBV4-1 and TRBJ2-7; D is possibly TRBD2 (6 bases). Trimming pared 0 bases from V and 3 bases from J, leaving 9 bases between. Germline CDR1 reads MGHRA; CDR2 reads YSYEKL. There are 14 residues in the CDR3. In nucleotides, the CDR3 is TGCGCCAGCAGCCAAGAGGGACTCGGCTACGAGCAGTACTTC. Amino acids: CASSQEGLGYEQYF.

At least ten counts were recorded for this clonotype. The chain joins TRBV28 to TRBJ2-7, with D perhaps matching TRBD1 or TRBD2 (5 bases each). The CDR3 has 15 amino acids. The V end was cut by 8 bases, the J end by 1 base, with 18 bases between. The V gene's germline CDR1 is MDHEN and CDR2 SYDVKM. CDR3: CASGGGDLFSYEQYF. Written as DNA, the CDR3 is TGTGCCAGCGGGGGTGGGGACCTATTTTCCTACGAGCAGTACTTC.

This clonotype has ten or more counts. The chain combines TRBV5-4 with TRBJ2-5; TRBD2 agrees at 9 bases. CDR1 and CDR2 from the germline V gene are SGHNT and YYREEE (reference sequence). The CDR3 consists of 14 residues. Germline trimming cut 3 bases from V and 5 bases from J; bases unmatched to any gene: 5. CDR3 sequence reads: CASSSGLAGETQYF. The CDR3 DNA follows: TGTGCCAGCAGCTCGGGACTAGCTGGTGAGACCCAGTACTTC. The full variable domain, its missing parts supplied by reference TRBV5-4 and TRBJ2-5, is ETGVTQSPTHLIKTRGQQVTLRCSSQSGHNTVSWYQQALGQGPQFIFQYYREEENGRGNFPPRFSGLQFPNYSSELNVNALELDDSALYLCASSSGLAGETQYFGPGTRLLVL.

This clonotype was counted ten times or more. The rearrangement joins TRBV20-1 to TRBJ2-5, with 11 nucleotides matching TRBD2. The CDR3 consists of 16 residues. Losses at the gene ends were 0 bases for V and 4 bases for J; bases not matched to a gene: 7. Germline V CDR1 and CDR2: DFQATT, SNEGSKA (reference sequence). The DNA of the CDR3 is TGCAGTGCTAGAGATCGAGGTAGCGGGGGGGCAGAGACCCAGTACTTC. Encoded protein: CSARDRGSGGAETQYF.

There are many counts of this clonotype. This chain connects TRBV3-1 to TRBJ2-6; D unclear. Germline V CDR1 and CDR2: LGHDT, YNNKEL (reference sequence). This CDR3 has 16 residues. The ends were cut back, 4 bases at V and 0 bases at J, with 10 bases in the middle. The DNA for the CDR3 is TGTGCCAGCAGCCGTTTCGGTAACTCTGGGGCCAACGTCCTGACTTTC. Translated: CASSRFGNSGANVLTF.

In this sample, this clonotype turned up many times. V gene TRBV7-8 combines with J gene TRBJ2-4; 9 nucleotides line up with TRBD2. This CDR3 is 16 amino acids long. Looked up from germline, CDR1 is SGHVS and CDR2 is FQNEAQ. The V and J ends lost 4 bases and 0 bases, in that order; junction bases with no gene match: 4. The CDR3 DNA sequence: TGTGCCAGCAGCTACCTAGCGGGGCGAGCCAAAAACATTCAGTACTTC. Its translation is CASSYLAGRAKNIQYF.

This chain connects TRBV7-9 to TRBJ2-3, with D perhaps matching TRBD2 (5 bases). The V gene lost 3 bases and the J gene lost 1 base, with 11 bases spanning the gap. The germline V gene has CDR1 SEHNR and CDR2 FQNEAQ (reference sequence). CDR3 size: 15 residues. This CDR3 reads CASSLYSGGTDTQYF. Written as DNA, the CDR3 is TGTGCCAGCAGCTTGTACAGCGGAGGCACAGATACGCAGTATTTT.

The sample holds many counts of this clonotype. The rearrangement links TRBV11-2 to TRBJ2-5; the D gene is possibly TRBD1 (7 bases). Per germline, CDR1 SGHAT and CDR2 FQNNGV. V lost 4 bases and J 5 bases, leaving 14 bases between the germline ends. The CDR3 loop spans 14 amino acids. The CDR3 is CASSSQGGMETQYF. The CDR3 DNA follows: TGTGCCAGCAGCTCGCAGGGGGGCATGGAGACCCAGTACTTC. The complete variable domain, with remaining parts taken from reference TRBV11-2 and TRBJ2-5, reads EAGVAQSPRYKIIEKRQSVAFWCNPISGHATLYWYQQILGQGPKLLIQFQNNGVVDDSQLPKDRFSAERLKGVDSTLKIQPAKLEDSAVYLCASSSQGGMETQYFGPGTRLLVL.

This clonotype appeared a few times. V usage is TRBV20-1 and J usage is TRBJ2-3; 14 nucleotides agree with TRBD2. The germline gives CDR1 DFQATT, CDR2 SNEGSKA (reference sequence). CDR3 length: 14 amino acids. V shed 6 bases, J shed 4 bases, and the junction held 3 bases outside the gene matches. The CDR3 region has the DNA TGCAGTGCCCGGGGACTAGCGGGGGCAGATACGCAGTATTTT. Translation gives CSARGLAGADTQYF.

The sample holds many counts of this clonotype. The rearrangement uses TRBV3-1 and TRBJ1-6; D gene ambiguous. The CDR3 covers 15 residues. From germline, CDR1 is LGHDT and CDR2 YNNKEL (reference sequence). V shed 1 base and J shed 8 bases, with 12 bases lying between them. CDR3 in amino acids: CASSQVSGIDSPLHF. The CDR3 nucleotides are TGTGCCAGCAGCCAAGTCTCAGGTATTGATTCACCCCTCCACTTT.

As for this clonotype: An end of the junction differs from the germline gene, which may be a read error. V usage is TRBV7-6 and J usage is TRBJ1-1, with D uncertain. Per germline, CDR1 SGHVS and CDR2 FNYEAQ. This CDR3 contains 14 residues. The CDR3 DNA reads TGTGCCAGCAGGCCCTCCCGTGGGAACCCTGAAGCTTTCTTT. This codes for CASRPSRGNPEAFF. The full variable domain, with the rest looked up from reference TRBV7-6 and TRBJ1-1, is GAGVSQSPRYKVTKRGQDVALRCDPISGHVSLYWYRQALGQGPEFLTYFNYEAQQDKSGLPNDRFSAERPEGSISTLTIQRTEQRDSAMYRCASRPSRGNPEAFFGQGTRLTVV.

Many counts were recorded for this clonotype. V and J are TRBV29-1 and TRBJ2-3, with TRBD2 matching over 9 bases. Trimming cost V 4 bases and J 6 bases; bases outside gene matches: 8. Germline loops: CDR1 SQVTM, CDR2 ANQGSEA. This CDR3 is built from 14 residues. CDR3 nucleotides: TGCAGCGTTGTATGGGGGACTAGCAGGGATACGCAGTATTTT. It is translated as CSVVWGTSRDTQYF.

This clonotype was seen more than once but under ten times. This chain joins TRBV29-1 and TRBJ1-4; D call uncertain. V lost 7 bases and J lost 3, with 12 bases in between. The length of the CDR3 is 13 residues. Germline values: CDR1 SQVTM, CDR2 ANQGSEA. The CDR3 DNA is TGCAGCGCCGCCGGGCCAGCTAATGAAAAACTGTTTTTT. This sequence encodes CSAAGPANEKLFF.